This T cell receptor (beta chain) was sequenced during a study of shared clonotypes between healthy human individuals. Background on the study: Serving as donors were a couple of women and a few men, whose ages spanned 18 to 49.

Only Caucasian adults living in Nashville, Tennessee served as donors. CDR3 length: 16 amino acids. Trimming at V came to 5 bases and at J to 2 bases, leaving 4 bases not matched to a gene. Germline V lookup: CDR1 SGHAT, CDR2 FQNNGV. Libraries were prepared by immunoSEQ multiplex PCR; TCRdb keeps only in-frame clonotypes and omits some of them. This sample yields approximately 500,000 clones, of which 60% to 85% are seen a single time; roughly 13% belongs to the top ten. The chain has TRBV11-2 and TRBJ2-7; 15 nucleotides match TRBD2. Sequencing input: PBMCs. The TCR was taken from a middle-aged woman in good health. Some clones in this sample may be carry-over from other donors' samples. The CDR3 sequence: CASSGRTSGRAYEQYF. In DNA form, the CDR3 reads TGTGCCAGCAGCGGCAGGACTAGCGGGAGGGCCTACGAGCAGTACTTC.